A few counts support the clone carrying this T cell receptor (beta chain). Its antigen is not known. J was trimmed by 5 bases and V by 7 bases; bases with no gene match: 9. The germline V gene encodes CDR1 MNHNY and CDR2 SVGAGI (reference sequence). The CDR3 consists of 14 residues. The sample originates from a study of cytomegalovirus exposure and HLA in healthy donors. The PCR was carried out with 60 Vbeta primers and 13 Jbeta primers. The protocol was immunoSEQ multiplex PCR, while the TCRdb copy is restricted to in-frame clones and leaves out a portion. The sample includes 95,000 to 100,000 clones, roughly 82% of them seen just once. Points from the study as a whole: In the analysis, some V segments, TRBV6-2 and TRBV6-3 included, were excluded as indistinguishable. Later analysis identified several of the most significant clusters that appeared linked to common viral pathogens. Donors belonging to an Asian-associated ancestry cluster reportedly showed fewer N-insertions in productive TCRs than the roughly 700-donor mean, according to what a later analysis found.

The TCR was taken from a human donor in good health. The gene calls are TRBV6-6 and TRBJ2-5; 8 bases are a match to TRBD1. Sequenced material: PBMCs. CDR3 residues: CASTGTGVGETQYF. CDR3 sequence (DNA): TGTGCCAGCACCGGGACAGGCGTCGGCGAGACCCAGTACTTC.